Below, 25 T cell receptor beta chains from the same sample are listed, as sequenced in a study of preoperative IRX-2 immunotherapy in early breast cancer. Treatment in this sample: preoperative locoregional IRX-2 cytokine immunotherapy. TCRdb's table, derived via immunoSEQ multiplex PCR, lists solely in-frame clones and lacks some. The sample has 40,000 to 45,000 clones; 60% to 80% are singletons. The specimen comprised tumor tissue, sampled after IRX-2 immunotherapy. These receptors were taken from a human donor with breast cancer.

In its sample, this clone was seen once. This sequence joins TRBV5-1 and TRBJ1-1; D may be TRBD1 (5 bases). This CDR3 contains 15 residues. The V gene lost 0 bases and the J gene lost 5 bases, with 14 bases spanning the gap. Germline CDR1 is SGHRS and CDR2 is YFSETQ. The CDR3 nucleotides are TGCGCCAGCAGCTTGGGGGCCAGGGAGGGGACTGAAGCTTTCTTT. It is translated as CASSLGAREGTEAFF.

The CDR3 bases are TGTGCCAGCAGCACGGGACAGGGGGCGATTGACACCGGGGAGCTGTTTTTT. Translation: CASSTGQGAIDTGELFF. The chain links TRBV11-3 to TRBJ2-2; 12 bases line up with TRBD1. After removal of 5 bases from V and 3 bases from J, the junction contained 7 bases not matched to a gene. CDR3 length equals 17 residues. Germline CDR1 reads SGHNT; CDR2 reads YENEEA.

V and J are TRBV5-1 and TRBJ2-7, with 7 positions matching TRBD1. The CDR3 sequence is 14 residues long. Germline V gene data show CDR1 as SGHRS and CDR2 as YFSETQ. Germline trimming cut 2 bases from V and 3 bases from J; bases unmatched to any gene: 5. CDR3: CASSFRGQSYEQYF. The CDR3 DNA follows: TGCGCCAGCAGCTTCCGGGGACAGAGCTACGAGCAGTACTTC.

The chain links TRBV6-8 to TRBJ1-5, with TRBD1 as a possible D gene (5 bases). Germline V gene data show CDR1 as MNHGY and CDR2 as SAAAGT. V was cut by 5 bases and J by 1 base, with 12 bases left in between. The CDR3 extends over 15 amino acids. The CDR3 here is CASSNQGGSNQPQHF. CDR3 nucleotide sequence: TGTGCCAGCAGTAACCAGGGAGGCAGCAATCAGCCCCAGCATTTT.

For the CDR3, the DNA is TGTGCCAGCAGCTTAGGGGCGAGGGGTCGCGCTGGGGCCAACGTCCTGACTTTC. This codes for CASSLGARGRAGANVLTF. V usage is TRBV11-3 and J usage is TRBJ2-6, with D possibly called TRBD1 or TRBD2 (5 bases each). The germline V gene has CDR1 SGHNT and CDR2 YENEEA. This CDR3 region has 18 residues. V lost 1 base, J lost 2 bases, and 15 bases lay in between.

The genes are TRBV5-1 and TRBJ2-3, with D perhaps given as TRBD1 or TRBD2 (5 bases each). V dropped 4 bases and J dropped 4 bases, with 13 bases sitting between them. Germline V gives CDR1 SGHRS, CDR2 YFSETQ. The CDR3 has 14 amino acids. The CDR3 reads CASSTRDPPDTQYF. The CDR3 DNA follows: TGCGCCAGCAGCACCCGGGACCCCCCAGATACGCAGTATTTT. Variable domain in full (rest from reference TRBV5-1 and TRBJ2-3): KAGVTQTPRYLIKTRGQQVTLSCSPISGHRSVSWYQQTPGQGLQFLFEYFSETQRNKGNFPGRFSGRQFSNSRSEMNVSTLELGDSALYLCASSTRDPPDTQYFGPGTRLTVL.

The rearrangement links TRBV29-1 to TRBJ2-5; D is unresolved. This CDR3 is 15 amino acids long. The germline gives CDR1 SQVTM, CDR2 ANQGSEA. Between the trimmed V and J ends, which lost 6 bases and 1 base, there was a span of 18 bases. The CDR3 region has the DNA TGCAGCGTGCAGTACCAAAGGGCGGTCCAAGAGACCCAGTACTTC. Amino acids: CSVQYQRAVQETQYF.

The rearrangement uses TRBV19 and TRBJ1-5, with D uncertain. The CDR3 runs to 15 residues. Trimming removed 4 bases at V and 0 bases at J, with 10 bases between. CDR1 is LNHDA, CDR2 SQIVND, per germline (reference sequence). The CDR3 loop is CASSNDGYSNQPQHF. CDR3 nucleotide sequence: TGTGCCAGTAGTAACGACGGTTATAGCAATCAGCCCCAGCATTTT.

The DNA read from the CDR3 is TGTGCCAGCAGTGAAGGGGGGGTTTATGGCTACACC. Encoded protein: CASSEGGVYGYT. The CDR3 as a whole reads CASSEGGVYGYTF. This rearrangement joins TRBV6-1 to TRBJ1-2, with D possibly matching TRBD1 (5 bases). The read finishes 1 residue shy of the CDR3 end, and the germline J gene is used to complete it. The germline CDR1 and CDR2 sequences are MNHNS and SASEGT. The CDR3 sequence is 13 residues long. Trimming shortened V by 1 base and J by 5 bases, and 8 bases separated the two germline ends.

The CDR3 spells CASSYSAILNTEAFF. The CDR3, as DNA: TGTGCCAGCAGTTACTCTGCCATCCTGAACACTGAAGCTTTCTTT. The chain joins TRBV6-8 to TRBJ1-1, with no clear D. CDR3 length: 15 amino acids. Trimming cost V 0 bases and J 0 bases, with 8 bases left between them. Germline V CDR1 and CDR2: MNHGY, SAAAGT.

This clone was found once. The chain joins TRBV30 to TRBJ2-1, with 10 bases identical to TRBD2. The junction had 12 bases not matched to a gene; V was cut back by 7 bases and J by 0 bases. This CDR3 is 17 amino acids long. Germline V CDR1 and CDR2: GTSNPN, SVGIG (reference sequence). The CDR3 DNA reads TGTGCCTACACAGTGGGGCTAGCGGGGGTCTCCTACAATGAGCAGTTCTTC. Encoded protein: CAYTVGLAGVSYNEQFF.

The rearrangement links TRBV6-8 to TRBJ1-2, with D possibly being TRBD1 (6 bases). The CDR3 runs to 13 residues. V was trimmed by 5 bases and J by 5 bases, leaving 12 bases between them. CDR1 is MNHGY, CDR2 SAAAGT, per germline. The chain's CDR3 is CASSDLQGYGYTF. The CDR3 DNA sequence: TGTGCCAGCAGTGACTTACAGGGTTATGGCTACACCTTC.

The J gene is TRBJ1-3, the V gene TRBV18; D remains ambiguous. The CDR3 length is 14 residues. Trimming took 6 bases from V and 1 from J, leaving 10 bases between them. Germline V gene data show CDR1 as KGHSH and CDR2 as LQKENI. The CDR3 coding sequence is TGTGCCAGCTCGTCGAGAGGATCTGGAAACACCATATATTTT. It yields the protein CASSSRGSGNTIYF.

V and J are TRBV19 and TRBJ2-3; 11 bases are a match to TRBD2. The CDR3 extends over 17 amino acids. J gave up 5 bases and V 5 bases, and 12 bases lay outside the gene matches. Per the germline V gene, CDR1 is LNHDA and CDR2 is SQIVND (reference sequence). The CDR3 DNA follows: TGTGCCAGTAGTTACTATGGACTAGCGGGTGTTAAAGATACGCAGTATTTT. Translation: CASSYYGLAGVKDTQYF.

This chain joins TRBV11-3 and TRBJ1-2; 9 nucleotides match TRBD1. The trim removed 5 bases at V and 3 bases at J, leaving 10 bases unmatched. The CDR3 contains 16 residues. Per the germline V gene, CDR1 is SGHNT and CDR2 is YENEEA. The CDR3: CASSLAGQGGHYGYTF. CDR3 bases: TGTGCCAGCAGCCTTGCGGGACAGGGCGGGCACTATGGCTACACCTTC.

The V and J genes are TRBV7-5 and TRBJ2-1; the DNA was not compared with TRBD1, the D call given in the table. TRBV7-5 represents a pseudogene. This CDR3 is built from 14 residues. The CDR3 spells CASSLVRVVREQFF. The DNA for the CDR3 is TGTGCCAGCAGCTTAGTCAGGGTAGTTCGTGAGCAGTTCTTC.

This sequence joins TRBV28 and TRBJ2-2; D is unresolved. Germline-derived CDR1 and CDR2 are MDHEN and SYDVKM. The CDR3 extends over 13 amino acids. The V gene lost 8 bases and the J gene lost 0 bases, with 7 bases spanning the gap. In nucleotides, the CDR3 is TGTGCCAGCTTTGCACCGAACACCGGGGAGCTGTTTTTT. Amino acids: CASFAPNTGELFF. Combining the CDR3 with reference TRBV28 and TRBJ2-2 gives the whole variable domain DVKVTQSSRYLVKRTGEKVFLECVQDMDHENMFWYRQDPGLGLRLIYFSYDVKMKEKGDIPEGYSVSREKKERFSLILESASTNQTSMYLCASFAPNTGELFFGEGSRLTVL.

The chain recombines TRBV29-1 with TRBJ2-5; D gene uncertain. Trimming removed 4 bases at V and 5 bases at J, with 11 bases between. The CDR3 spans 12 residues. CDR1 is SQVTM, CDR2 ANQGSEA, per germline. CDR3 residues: CSVGPPGETQYF. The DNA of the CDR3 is TGCAGCGTTGGTCCGCCCGGGGAGACCCAGTACTTC.

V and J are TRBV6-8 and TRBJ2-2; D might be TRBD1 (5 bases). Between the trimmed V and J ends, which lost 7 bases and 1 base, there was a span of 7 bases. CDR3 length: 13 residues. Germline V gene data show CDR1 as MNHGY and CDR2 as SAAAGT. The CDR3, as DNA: TGTGCCAGCACCACAGGGAACACCGGGGAGCTGTTTTTT. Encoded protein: CASTTGNTGELFF.

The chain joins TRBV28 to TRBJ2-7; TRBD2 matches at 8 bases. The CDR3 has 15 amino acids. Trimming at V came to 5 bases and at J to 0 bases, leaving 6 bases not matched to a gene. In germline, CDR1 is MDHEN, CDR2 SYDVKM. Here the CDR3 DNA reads TGTGCCAGCAGTACCTCGGGAGGGAGCTCCTACGAGCAGTACTTC. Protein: CASSTSGGSSYEQYF.

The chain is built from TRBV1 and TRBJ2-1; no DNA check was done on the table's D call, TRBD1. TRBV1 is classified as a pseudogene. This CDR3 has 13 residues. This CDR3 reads CASSHPDRYEQFF. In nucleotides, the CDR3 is TGCGCCAGCAGCCACCCGGACAGGTACGAGCAGTTCTTC.

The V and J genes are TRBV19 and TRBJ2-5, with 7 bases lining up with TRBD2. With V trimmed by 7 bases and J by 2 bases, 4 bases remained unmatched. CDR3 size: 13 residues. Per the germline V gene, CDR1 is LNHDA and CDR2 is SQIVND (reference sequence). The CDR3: CASTREGQETQYF. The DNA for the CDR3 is TGTGCCAGTACGAGGGAGGGGCAAGAGACCCAGTACTTC.

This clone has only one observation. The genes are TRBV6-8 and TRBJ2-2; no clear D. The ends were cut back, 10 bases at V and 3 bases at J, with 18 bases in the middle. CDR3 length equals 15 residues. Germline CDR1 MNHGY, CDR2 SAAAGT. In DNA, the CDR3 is TGTGCCATCAGCAGAGACAAGACTTACACCGGGGAGCTGTTTTTT. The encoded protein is CAISRDKTYTGELFF.

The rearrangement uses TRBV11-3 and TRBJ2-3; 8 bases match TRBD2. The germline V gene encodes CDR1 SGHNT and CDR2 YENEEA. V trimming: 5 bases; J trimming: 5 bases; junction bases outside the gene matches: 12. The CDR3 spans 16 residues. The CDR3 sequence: CASSLPERGPGDTQYF. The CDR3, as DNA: TGTGCCAGCAGCCTACCCGAGCGGGGGCCGGGAGATACGCAGTATTTT.

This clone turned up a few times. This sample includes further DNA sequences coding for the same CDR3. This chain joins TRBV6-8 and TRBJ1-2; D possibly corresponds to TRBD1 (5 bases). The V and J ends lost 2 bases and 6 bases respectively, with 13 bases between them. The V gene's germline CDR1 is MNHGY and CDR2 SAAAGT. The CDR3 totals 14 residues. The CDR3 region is CASSYGRVGDGYTF. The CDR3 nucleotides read TGTGCCAGCAGTTACGGCAGGGTGGGTGATGGCTACACCTTC.